The 9 T cell receptor beta chains below come from one sample, sequenced in a study of cytomegalovirus exposure and HLA in healthy donors. The PCR used 60 Vbeta and 13 Jbeta primers. Assay: immunoSEQ multiplex PCR; the TCRdb copy retains only in-frame clones and omits some. The sample holds approximately 150,000 clones; 81% are singletons and the top ten take about 1.5%. The sequenced material came from PBMCs. These receptors originate from a man aged 45-60 years in good health and CMV-seropositive.

The chain links TRBV6-1 to TRBJ2-7, with D unclear. The ends were cut back, 3 bases at V and 3 bases at J, with 9 bases in the middle. Germline CDR1 MNHNS, CDR2 SASEGT. This CDR3 spans 13 amino acids. Here the CDR3 reads CASSEAAGYEQYF. The CDR3 DNA is TGTGCCAGCAGTGAGGCCGCAGGCTACGAGCAGTACTTC.

The V call is TRBV9, the J call TRBJ2-5; 7 nucleotides align to TRBD2. This CDR3 has 16 residues. With V trimmed by 0 bases and J by 4 bases, 9 bases remained unmatched. From germline, CDR1 is SGDLS and CDR2 YYNGEE. CDR3 sequence: CASSVGGGMNRETQYF. The CDR3 coding sequence is TGTGCCAGCAGCGTAGGCGGGGGAATGAACCGAGAGACCCAGTACTTC.

This clone was recorded only once. The rearrangement uses TRBV7-2 and TRBJ2-5, with TRBD2 identical over 8 bases. The CDR3 totals 15 residues. Germline V gives CDR1 SGHTA, CDR2 FQGNSA. With 5 bases clipped from V and 3 bases from J, the junction kept 8 bases outside the gene matches. The CDR3 loop reads CASSNGGASEETQYF. CDR3 coding DNA: TGTGCCAGCAGCAACGGGGGGGCCTCGGAAGAGACCCAGTACTTC. Complete variable domain (other parts from reference TRBV7-2 and TRBJ2-5): GAGVSQSPSNKVTEKGKDVELRCDPISGHTALYWYRQSLGQGLEFLIYFQGNSAPDKSGLPSDRFSAERTGGSVSTLTIQRTQQEDSAVYLCASSNGGASEETQYFGPGTRLLVL.

The chain links TRBV11-2 to TRBJ2-2, with TRBD1 matching over 12 bases. V shed 5 bases and J 5 bases; nucleotides not matched to a gene: 6. The germline gives CDR1 SGHAT, CDR2 FQNNGV. The CDR3 is 16 residues long. Here the CDR3 DNA reads TGTGCCAGCAGCGGAGGGACAGGGGGCTATACCGGGGAGCTGTTTTTT. Translated: CASSGGTGGYTGELFF.

The chain links TRBV7-2 to TRBJ2-2, with 11 nucleotides matching TRBD2. V was clipped by 5 bases and J by 4 bases; unmatched bases: 6. This CDR3 spans 16 amino acids. Germline loops: CDR1 SGHTA, CDR2 FQGNSA. CDR3 in amino acids: CASSRSGGAGTGELFF. The DNA of the CDR3 is TGTGCCAGCAGCCGTAGCGGGGGGGCAGGCACCGGGGAGCTGTTTTTT.

The gene calls are TRBV6-1 and TRBJ2-7; 8 bases are shared with TRBD1. Germline V lookup: CDR1 MNHNS, CDR2 SASEGT. The junction had 11 bases not matched to a gene; V was cut back by 6 bases and J by 7 bases. The CDR3 spans 14 residues. CDR3 in DNA: TGTGCCAGCAGGGGGCAGGGGGCCCTACGGGAGCAGTACTTC. Encoded protein: CASRGQGALREQYF.

For this clone: One end of the junction does not line up with germline, which may come from a read error. The chain carries TRBV6-5 and TRBJ2-5; the match to TRBD2 covers 12 bases. CDR1 and CDR2 from the germline V gene are MNHEY and SVGAGI. There are 15 residues in the CDR3. The CDR3 sequence: CASSTGLAGQEAQYF. The CDR3 DNA reads TGTGCCAGCAGCACAGGACTAGCGGGGCAAGAGGCCCAGTACTTC.

This chain connects TRBV7-3 to TRBJ1-6, with a tentative D call TRBD1 (5 bases). Germline CDR1 reads SGHTA; CDR2 reads FQGTGA. The CDR3 is 14 amino acids. The V gene lost 5 bases and the J gene lost 11 bases, with 16 bases spanning the gap. CDR3 nucleotides: TGTGCCAGCAGCCAAACATCAGGGAAGACACCCCTCCACTTT. It is translated as CASSQTSGKTPLHF.

The CDR3 nucleotides read TGTGCCACCAGCAGAGATCGCGGCGCCGACGGGGACGAGCAGTACTTC. Encoded protein: CATSRDRGADGDEQYF. The chain carries TRBV15 and TRBJ2-7; tentatively, D is TRBD2 (5 bases). The germline V gene encodes CDR1 LNHNV and CDR2 YYDKDF (reference sequence). CDR3 length: 16 amino acids. V lost 0 bases and J 5 bases, leaving 17 bases between the germline ends.